A selection of T cell receptor beta chains follows, all from one sample in a study of brain T cells in children with intractable seizures. The assay was immunoSEQ multiplex PCR, and TCRdb's table has in-frame clones only and misses some. The repertoire holds approximately 330,000 clones, over 90% seen once, with 5.7% in the top ten. Sequenced material: peripheral blood, taken more than 4 months after surgery. The receptors shown here come from a boy under two years old with tuberous sclerosis and intractable seizures. CDR3s include the opening cysteine and the closing phenylalanine or tryptophan.

CDR3 protein	CDR3 length	V gene	J gene
CASSSLGGGPQETQYF	16	TRBV6-6	TRBJ2-5
CASSQGILRAGNTDTQYF	18	TRBV4-1	TRBJ2-3
CASSLSIGGIQETQYF	16	TRBV7-9	TRBJ2-5
CASSVDRGISPLHF	14	TRBV3-1/TRBV3-2	TRBJ1-6
CASSMGRGLSTDTQYF	16	TRBV19	TRBJ2-3
CASRLPGGRAFF	12	TRBV12-3/TRBV12-4	TRBJ1-1
CASSLGQGPYEQYF	14	TRBV27	TRBJ2-7
CASSQREGEQYF	12	TRBV14	TRBJ2-7
CASSPGPVPTLSGANVLTF	19	TRBV7-9	TRBJ2-6
CASSFTGGYEQYF	13	TRBV6-5	TRBJ2-7
CASTAGVQETQYF	13	TRBV6-4	TRBJ2-5
CASSADSTRADTQYF	15	TRBV5-1	TRBJ2-3
CASSHSDAKNIQYF	14	TRBV14	TRBJ2-4
CASSLDRFTYSNQPQHF	17	TRBV28	TRBJ1-5
CSARDGGKLFF	11	TRBV20-1	TRBJ1-4
CASSEDGKGPSSYTF	15	TRBV6-1	TRBJ1-2
CASSLYEAGELFF	13	TRBV7-3	TRBJ2-2
CASGRTGHGYTF	12	TRBV28	TRBJ1-2
CAISSPDRAGSEKLFF	16	TRBV10-3	TRBJ1-4
CSVETPGLAGAYTQYF	16	TRBV29-1	TRBJ2-3
CASSLPGDEEKLFF	14	TRBV7-9	TRBJ1-4
CSASSGAPFSYNEQFF	16	TRBV20-1	TRBJ2-1
CASNSGGTDEQFF	13	TRBV5-1	TRBJ2-1
CASSLGTSAQETQYF	15	TRBV5-1	TRBJ2-5
CASSPGTSGKTDTQYF	16	TRBV5-1	TRBJ2-3
CASSPRDSATEQYF	14	TRBV2	TRBJ2-7
CASSFTQGGTGEQYF	15	TRBV5-1	TRBJ2-7
CSVEQERERYNEQFF	15	TRBV29-1	TRBJ2-1
CASSVAPNNEQFF	13	TRBV5-1	TRBJ2-1
CASSPGDWETQYF	13	TRBV11-3	TRBJ2-5
CASSLISGGMNTEAFF	16	TRBV7-9	TRBJ1-1
CASSPQTRQANYGYTF	16	TRBV7-2	TRBJ1-2
CASSFSGLVTYNEQFF	16	TRBV7-2	TRBJ2-1
CAISGTTGGLYEQYF	15	TRBV10-3	TRBJ2-7
CASSRGTGLGREKLFF	16	TRBV5-1	TRBJ1-4
CASSSRLAYEQYF	13	TRBV7-9	TRBJ2-7
CASTITSGDIQYF	13	TRBV6-4	TRBJ2-4
CASSLIRGRDTEAFF	15	TRBV2	TRBJ1-1
CASSQEWTGRGYGYTF	16	TRBV3-1/TRBV3-2	TRBJ1-2
CASSHPGGGVDEQFF	15	TRBV4-1	TRBJ2-1
CSGATGGGGYTF	12	TRBV29-1	TRBJ1-2
CASSQSANTGELFF	14	TRBV5-1	TRBJ2-2
CASSFGLASEQYF	13	TRBV5-1	TRBJ2-7
CASSRERQTYNEQFF	15	TRBV3-1/TRBV3-2	TRBJ2-1
CASSKGQLTDTEAFF	15	TRBV5-4	TRBJ1-1
CASRLDRHTEAFF	13	TRBV19	TRBJ1-1
CASSSEGRDTYNEQFF	16	TRBV7-9	TRBJ2-1
CASSQRDRGYEQYF	14	TRBV14	TRBJ2-7
CASSPRQGATDTQYF	15	TRBV18	TRBJ2-3
CASSVASGQLGDTQYF	16	TRBV9	TRBJ2-3
CASSQGLAVQETQYF	15	TRBV3-1/TRBV3-2	TRBJ2-5
CASSLSGNHEQYF	13	TRBV27	TRBJ2-7
CSVPTGGPLHF	11	TRBV20-1	TRBJ1-6